This T cell receptor (beta chain) was obtained from a study of cytomegalovirus exposure and HLA in healthy donors (dated by TCRdb to about 2017). In terms of the full investigation: An earlier analysis of roughly 500 of the donors reported 250 to 300 Gb of sequence data and roughly 100 million unique TCR beta sequences from roughly 200 million T cells. About 310 gigabases of sequencing data and tens of millions of unique TCR sequences were included in an early release covering roughly 600 HLA-typed donors. The genetic ancestry cluster associated with self-reported Caucasian donors included 81% of the roughly 400 genotyped donors. The study aimed to test whether cataloging public T cell receptors could reveal signatures of past pathogen exposure. The study profiled the T cell repertoires of under 700 subjects by immunosequencing and related them to cytomegalovirus serostatus. Along with the roughly 670-subject first cohort, a separate validation cohort of 120 different subjects was used. High-throughput TCR immunosequencing, statistical association of individual TCRs with disease status, and machine learning were combined to predict cytomegalovirus infection status. In a later analysis, previously published TCR beta repertoires from about 670 donors were re-analyzed and high-resolution HLA genotyping was added so that TCR occurrence patterns could be studied. Rather than using new phenotypic data, the later analysis identified candidate immune exposures from TCR beta sequences and from how often those sequences occurred across donors. An earlier analysis of about 600 of the donors used high-throughput TCR beta sequencing to judge whether each TCR beta V gene segment behaved as functional or pseudogenic. Donor age, sex, ethnicity and CMV serostatus were compiled alongside the repertoire data. A later genetic analysis used genome-wide SNP genotypes for about 65% of the 666 donors, treating that subset as a discovery cohort. Every repertoire in the discovery cohort had been generated on one and the same sequencing platform. Both class I and class II loci were covered by HLA typing, at four-digit resolution. The number of donors typed differed by locus, with about 629-630 for A, B, C, DRB1 and DQB1, around 560 for DQA1, 600 to 610 for DPA1, and over 400 for DPB1. Roughly five DR-DQ haplotypes were handled as single units for association and clustering because linkage in the cohort was strong. On average, roughly 240,000 unique TCR beta nucleotide sequences were sequenced per donor among about 400 genotyped donors of the cohort, with roughly 20% of those sequences being non-productive.

On this clone itself: Its antigen is still unknown. The input lacks base qualities; no much larger clone sits a single base away.

The method was the immunoSEQ multiplex PCR assay. For the multiplex PCR, a mixture combining 60 forward primers for TCR Vbeta segments and 13 reverse primers for TCR Jbeta segments was used. The CDR3 region of rearranged TCR beta genes was amplified from genomic DNA with a multiplex PCR assay. The amplified TCR beta libraries were sequenced on the Illumina HiSeq System as 87-base-pair reads. As for the original processing: A later analysis tallied 70 million to 100 million unique TCR beta chains across the 666 repertoires, and 10 million to 11 million of those chains were shared by two or more donors. A nearest-neighbor algorithm error-corrected the raw reads and collapsed the reads into unique sequences, merging closely related sequences to remove PCR and sequencing errors. To assign V, D and J gene segments, CDR3 sequences were aligned to IMGT reference sequences. For a sequence to be retained, at least a six-nucleotide match to both a V gene segment and a J gene segment was required. Rearrangements were classified as productive when the CDR3 lacked stop codons and remained in frame with V and J, and all other rearrangements were classified as non-productive. CDR3 was defined according to IMGT convention as the region running from the second conserved V-encoded cysteine to the conserved J-encoded phenylalanine. The earlier analysis of about 570 of the donors excluded any sequence lacking an unambiguous match to a single V gene segment. In an earlier analysis of 587 of the donors, V segments were called functional above 56.7% productive rearrangements and were called segregating when the between-donor standard deviation exceeded 5%. A statistical classification framework was developed to diagnose cytomegalovirus status using the catalog of TCR beta chain sequences. V and J gene assignment, in a later analysis, came from comparing TCR nucleotide sequences with IMGT/GENE-DB human TR gene sequences. A later analysis assigned CDR3 sequences and most-parsimonious VDJ recombination scenarios with the TCRdist pipeline. In a later analysis, every TCR beta chain was defined by the combination of its CDR3 amino acid sequence and its V-gene family, and reads without a unique V-gene family were dropped. As a way to deal with suspected cross-contamination and a sequencing artifact, a later analysis dropped roughly 600 nucleotide sequences that were highly shared and had low generation probability. A later analysis calculated a clonal expansion index for each public chain from normalized within-repertoire ranks of inferred template counts. In a later analysis, generation probabilities were computed using a VDJ recombination model fitted to out-of-frame rearrangements, and the results were checked against IGoR. In a later analysis, hypergeometric tests were used to score TCR-TCR, TCR-HLA and TCR-CMV co-occurrence, with a repertoire-size bias correction applied to TCR pairs. In a later analysis, false discovery rates were estimated by permuting HLA or CMV assignments 20 times. In a later analysis, co-occurring TCRs were grouped using DBSCAN, and TCRdist sequence similarity was added for clustering within HLA-allele-positive subsets. Repertoires with fewer than 30,000 or more than 120,000 public chains were left out of co-occurrence clustering, as were five repertoires with anomalous nucleotide sharing. Imported from immuneACCESS, the table was reduced by TCRdb to in-frame sequences with V and J called. These copies leave out some clones; in studies compared against another copy, an unresolved V gene accounts for under half, and the cause of the remainder is not known. V and J calls plus clone size are reproduced from that table; the DNA served to infer D and trimming. The sample table contains 85,000 to 100,000 clones; only one count was recorded for about 76% of them. The biggest ten clones account for roughly 5% of the sample.

The CDR3 runs 12 residues from the cysteine to the phenylalanine. The DNA shown is the 36-base CDR3, in frame from base 1. The germline V gene supplies CDR1 MNHNS and CDR2 SASEGT. V is reduced by 11 bases and J by 0 bases, leaving a spacing of 11 bases between them. In total, 630 or so healthy bone marrow donors made up the cohort. All cohort members were sampled while nominally healthy, although unrecorded immune exposures were likely present. The donor was CMV seronegative and was included in the group of a few hundred seronegative cohort members. Every donor gave a peripheral blood sample, and the peripheral blood mononuclear cells from that sample were used for TCR beta sequencing. The Qiagen DNeasy Blood Extraction Kit was used to extract genomic DNA from the blood cell samples. Points the paper makes about the study in general: Assigning TCR associations to individual alleles was difficult when HLA alleles, especially DR and DQ, strongly co-occurred. Most CMV-associated TCR beta chains appeared to be HLA-restricted in a later analysis, and the HLA associations seemed to be driven largely by CMV exposure. In vitro tests confirmed that a few of the cytomegalovirus-associated TCR beta chains recognize cytomegalovirus antigens. According to a later analysis, parvovirus B19, influenza, CMV and Epstein-Barr virus appeared linked to several top co-occurrence clusters. Cytomegalovirus status was reported to be diagnosed by the classifier with high specificity and sensitivity in both the original and validation cohorts. Presence/absence analyses assumed roughly uniform sequencing depth across donors, an assumption that may not hold. Some IMGT-functional V segments, including TRBV6-2 and TRBV6-3, could not be distinguished by the 87-base-pair reads and were therefore excluded. Most TCR sequences were seen in very few donors, while some public TCRs were found in many individuals. A later analysis associated approximately 17,000 TCR beta sequences with specific HLA alleles at a false discovery rate of 0.05. This cohort had only TCR beta chains sequenced, and the lack of alpha or paired-chain data limited which features could be detected. According to a later genetic analysis, donors in an Asian-associated ancestry cluster had fewer N-insertions in productive TCRs than the approximately 630-donor mean. A later genetic analysis associated a missense DCLRE1C variant with V-gene and J-gene trimming of TCR beta chains, and an independent cohort replicated the association. The sequencing pipeline was judged likely to have produced a cluster of highly shared sequence variants as a technical artifact. It was suggested by the authors that the approach could potentially be generalized to other disease states and immunological phenotypes. A later analysis found that TCR association rates varied across HLA loci, with DRB1 alleles showing the most associated TCRs and HLA-C alleles the fewest. Correlated functional status among segregating V segments might reflect linkage disequilibrium, but an unknown experimental factor could not be ruled out. Because counts were too low, 15 to 20 rarely observed V segments, including chromosome 9 orphons, were excluded from the earlier analysis of 500 to 700 of the donors. HLA typing was unavailable for some donors at each locus, so association tests used only the typed subset. Compared with equally common non-associated chains, HLA-associated TCR beta chains in a later analysis were more clonally expanded and had lower generation probabilities. A further reported finding was that TCR beta sequences accurately predicted the HLA-A and HLA-B alleles for most subjects in the first cohort. In the study, approximately 160 TCR beta chains were listed as associated with cytomegalovirus. Immune exposure information for the cohort was limited to CMV serostatus. Broadly in line with IMGT annotations, most TCR beta V segments showed up in productive rearrangements about 90% or about 30% of the time in an earlier analysis of 587 of the donors.

The clonotype comes from a woman aged 40 to 49 in good health and CMV-seronegative. Sample: PBMCs. In this chain, TRBV6-1 is recombined with TRBJ2-7; the D gene is perhaps TRBD2, from 5 matching bases. The CDR3 loop reads CASEGLSYEQYF. The nucleotide sequence reads TGTGCCTCCGAGGGCCTCTCCTACGAGCAGTACTTC.